This T cell receptor beta chain was sequenced in a study of blood T cell repertoires in COVID-19. V lost 1 base, J lost 2 bases, and 2 bases stayed unmatched. The CDR3 is 15 amino acids. The germline gives CDR1 SGHDT, CDR2 YYEEEE. Measured with immunoSEQ multiplex PCR; TCRdb has only the in-frame clones, and not every one. The sample lists 85,000 to 100,000 clones; about nine tenths were seen once. The source is a man aged 60 to 69 with acute or convalescent COVID-19. The chain employs TRBV5-6 and TRBJ1-2, with 10 bases identical to TRBD1. The sequencing sample was made of peripheral blood. The CDR3 coding sequence is TGTGCCAGCAGCTTGCAGGGACAGGGGAACTATGGCTACACCTTC. Amino acids: CASSLQGQGNYGYTF.